Listed below are T cell receptor beta chains from one sample, sequenced in a study of early T cells in non-severe SARS-CoV-2 infection. MiXCR, run by TCRdb on the 5' RACE reads, gives a single entry per CDR3 protein. The table includes around 62,000 distinct CDR3 sequences, about an eighth detected once. The sample comprised whole blood. These receptors were taken from an adult who was a healthcare worker with PCR-confirmed SARS-CoV-2 infection or an uninfected control (not recorded which). Both conserved end residues are part of each CDR3. A D gene is named only where the DNA matches it firmly. Clone size appears in some rows only: once, few, many, or a class for an expanded clone.

CDR3 DNA	CDR3 protein	clone size	D gene	J gene	V gene
TGTGCCAGCAGTCTCATCGGGAATGAGCAGTTCTTC	CASSLIGNEQFF	-	-	TRBJ2-1	TRBV12-3/TRBV12-4
TGCAGCGTTGTTTGGCCCTCCGACTATGGCTACACCTTC	CSVVWPSDYGYTF	many	-	TRBJ1-2	TRBV29-1
TGTGCCAGCAGTTTTCGGGGGCCGAGCACTGAAGCTTTCTTT	CASSFRGPSTEAFF	few	-	TRBJ1-1	TRBV12-3/TRBV12-4
TGCAGTGCGCCGACTAGCGGGAGGGCAAATGAGCAGTTCTTC	CSAPTSGRANEQFF	many	TRBD2	TRBJ2-1	TRBV20-1
TGTGCCAGCAGCCCCGGGACTAGCGGGAACGAGCAGTACTTC	CASSPGTSGNEQYF	few	TRBD2	TRBJ2-7	TRBV3-1
TGTGCCAGCAGTTACTCAGCCGGTTATGAGCAGTTCTTC	CASSYSAGYEQFF	many	-	TRBJ2-1	TRBV6-5
TGTGCCAGCAGCTTCGGGGGTATCGCCGGGGAGCTGTTTTTT	CASSFGGIAGELFF	-	-	TRBJ2-2	TRBV7-8
TGTGCCAGCAGCCCCCTCCAGCCGGCGCGGAGCAATGAGCAGTTCTTC	CASSPLQPARSNEQFF	few	-	TRBJ2-1	TRBV14
TGTGCCAGCTCACCCGAAGGCAGGTTTATGGGAGAGCAGTACTTC	CASSPEGRFMGEQYF	few	-	TRBJ2-7	TRBV18
TGCGCCAGCAGCCTGACAGGGGAAGGCAATCATCCCCAGCATTTT	CASSLTGEGNHPQHF	few	TRBD1	TRBJ1-5	TRBV10-2
TGTGCCACCAACAGGGGAGATGAGCAGTTCTTC	CATNRGDEQFF	many	TRBD1	TRBJ2-1	TRBV12-3/TRBV12-4
TGTGCCAGCGGGTTAGGCGGAAAAAACATTCAGTACTTC	CASGLGGKNIQYF	many	-	TRBJ2-4	TRBV14
TGCAGTGCTCCGCGAGGGGCAGGAGACACTGAAGCTTTCTTT	CSAPRGAGDTEAFF	-	-	TRBJ1-1	TRBV20-1
TGTGCCTGGAGTGGGGACCGGACCAGCGACAATGAGCAGTTCTTC	CAWSGDRTSDNEQFF	few	-	TRBJ2-1	TRBV30
TGCGCCAGCAGCTTGGAGACTAGCGAAGAGACCCAGTACTTC	CASSLETSEETQYF	-	TRBD2	TRBJ2-5	TRBV5-1
TGTGCCAGCAGCCTGGTCTCGGGCCGTTATATTCAGAACTATGAGCAGTTCTTC	CASSLVSGRYIQNYEQFF	-	-	TRBJ2-1	TRBV11-2
TGTGCCAGCACCCAATGGGGGTCAACTAATGAAAAACTGTTTTTT	CASTQWGSTNEKLFF	many	-	TRBJ1-4	TRBV28
TGTGCCAGCAGCCCGGACGGGGGACCCACCGGAGGAAACACCATATATTTT	CASSPDGGPTGGNTIYF	-	-	TRBJ1-3	TRBV3-1
TGTGCCAGCTCACCGTACGACGGGAATTCACCCCTCCACTTT	CASSPYDGNSPLHF	-	-	TRBJ1-6	TRBV18
TGTGCCAGCAGCCCTGAGTCGGGGGCGATCGGGGAGCTGTTTTTT	CASSPESGAIGELFF	many	-	TRBJ2-2	TRBV7-3
TGTGCCAGCAATTTGGTTCAGGGTAGTGGAAACACCATATATTTT	CASNLVQGSGNTIYF	-	-	TRBJ1-3	TRBV28
TGTGCCAGCAGGCCTAGCGGGAGGTACGAGCAGTACTTC	CASRPSGRYEQYF	-	TRBD2	TRBJ2-7	TRBV2
TGTGCCAGCTCACACGGACAGGGGATGAACACTGAAGCTTTCTTT	CASSHGQGMNTEAFF	many	TRBD1	TRBJ1-1	TRBV18
TGTGCCAGCAGCGTTACAGGGGCGGATATAAACTATGGCTACACCTTC	CASSVTGADINYGYTF	few	TRBD1	TRBJ1-2	TRBV11-2
TGTGCCAGCAGTGAAGGGACAGGGGGAGGAGATACGCAGTATTTT	CASSEGTGGGDTQYF	-	TRBD1	TRBJ2-3	TRBV2
TGTGCCAGCAGTTCACTAGCGGAATTTCGGCCCGGAGAGACCCAGTACTTC	CASSSLAEFRPGETQYF	few	TRBD2	TRBJ2-5	TRBV28
TGTGCCAGCTCACCTCCATCGGGGGGGAGCTACAATGAGCAGTTCTTC	CASSPPSGGSYNEQFF	many	TRBD2	TRBJ2-1	TRBV18
TGTGCCAGCAGATCACAGGGTTCGAACACCGGGGAGCTGTTTTTT	CASRSQGSNTGELFF	few	-	TRBJ2-2	TRBV6-5
TGTGCCAGCAGCAGCAGACAGGGTGAAAACATTCAGTACTTC	CASSSRQGENIQYF	many	TRBD1	TRBJ2-4	TRBV11-2
TGCAGCGGGGTAACTGGGGCCAACGTCCTGACTTTC	CSGVTGANVLTF	-	-	TRBJ2-6	TRBV29-1
TGCGCCAGCAGCTTGGCCGGCACGGACAATGAGCAGTTCTTC	CASSLAGTDNEQFF	medium-sized	-	TRBJ2-1	TRBV5-1
TGTGCCAGCAGCTTACTCTCCATGGGGGGAACCTACGAGCAGTACTTC	CASSLLSMGGTYEQYF	many	-	TRBJ2-7	TRBV7-9
TGTGCCAGCAGTTCGACTAGCGGGAGGTCAGATACGCAGTATTTT	CASSSTSGRSDTQYF	-	TRBD2	TRBJ2-3	TRBV12-3/TRBV12-4
TGTGCCAGCAGCTTATCACCCTCCTACGAGCAGTACTTC	CASSLSPSYEQYF	many	-	TRBJ2-7	TRBV11-2
TGTGCCAGCAACGCCGGGACAGGGGGCGGGGAGCTGTTTTTT	CASNAGTGGGELFF	-	TRBD1	TRBJ2-2	TRBV5-4
TGTGCCACCAGCGGAGGGGCAGCGGGAGTGGATGAGCAGTTCTTC	CATSGGAAGVDEQFF	-	TRBD2	TRBJ2-1	TRBV15
TGTGCCAGCTCACCTCCCGGGGTAGCGGCTATGACGACTGAAGCTTTCTTT	CASSPPGVAAMTTEAFF	few	-	TRBJ1-1	TRBV18
TGTGCCAGCGGACAGGGCTCCTTCACGGTGACTTCACCCCTCCACTTT	CASGQGSFTVTSPLHF	-	TRBD1	TRBJ1-6	TRBV28
TGCAGCGTTGATAACGGGGACTATGGCTACACCTTC	CSVDNGDYGYTF	many	-	TRBJ1-2	TRBV29-1
TGTGCCAGCAGGATCCGGGACTCGGAGTATTTT	CASRIRDSEYF	-	-	TRBJ2-3	TRBV7-9
TGTGCCAGCAGCCCACGCCCGGGAGGGGCCAACGTCCTGACTTTC	CASSPRPGGANVLTF	-	-	TRBJ2-6	TRBV11-2
TGTGCCAGCAGCGTAGCTACGGGGGGAAACCAAGATACGCAGTATTTT	CASSVATGGNQDTQYF	many	TRBD2	TRBJ2-3	TRBV9